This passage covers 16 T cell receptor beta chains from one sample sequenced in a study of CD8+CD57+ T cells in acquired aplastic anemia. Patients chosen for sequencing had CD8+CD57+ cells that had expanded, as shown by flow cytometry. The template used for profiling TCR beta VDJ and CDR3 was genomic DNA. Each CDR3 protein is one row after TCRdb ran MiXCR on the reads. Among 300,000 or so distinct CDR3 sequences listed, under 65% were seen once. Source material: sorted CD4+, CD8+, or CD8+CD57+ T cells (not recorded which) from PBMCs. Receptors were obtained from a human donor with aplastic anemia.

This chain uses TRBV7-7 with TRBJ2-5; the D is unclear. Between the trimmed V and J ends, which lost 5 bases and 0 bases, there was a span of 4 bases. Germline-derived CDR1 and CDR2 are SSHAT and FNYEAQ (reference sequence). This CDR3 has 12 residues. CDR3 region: CASSKDQETQYF. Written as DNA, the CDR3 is TGTGCCAGCAGCAAGGACCAAGAGACCCAGTACTTC.

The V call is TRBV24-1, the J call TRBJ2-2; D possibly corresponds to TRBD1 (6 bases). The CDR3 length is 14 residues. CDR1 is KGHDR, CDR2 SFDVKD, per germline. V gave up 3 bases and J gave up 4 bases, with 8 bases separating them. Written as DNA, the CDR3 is TGTGCCACCAGTGATCGAGGGGGCACCGGGGAGCTGTTTTTT. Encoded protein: CATSDRGGTGELFF.

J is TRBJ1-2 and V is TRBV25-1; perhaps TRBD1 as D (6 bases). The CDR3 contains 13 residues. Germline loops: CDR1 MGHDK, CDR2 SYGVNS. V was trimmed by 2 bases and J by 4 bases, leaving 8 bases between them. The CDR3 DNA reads TGTGCCAGCAGTGAACGGACAGCCTATGGCTACACCTTC. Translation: CASSERTAYGYTF.

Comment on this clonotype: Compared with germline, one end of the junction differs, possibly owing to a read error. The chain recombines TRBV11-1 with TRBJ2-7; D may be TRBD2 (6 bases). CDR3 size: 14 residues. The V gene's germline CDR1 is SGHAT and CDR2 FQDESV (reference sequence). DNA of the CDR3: TGTGCCAGCAGCTCGGCGGGACGCAGCTACGAGCGGTACTTC. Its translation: CASSSAGRSYERYF. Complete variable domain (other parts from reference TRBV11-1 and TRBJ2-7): EAEVAQSPRYKITEKSQAVAFWCDPISGHATLYWYRQILGQGPELLVQFQDESVVDDSQLPKDRFSAERLKGVDSTLKIQPAELGDSAMYLCASSSAGRSYERYFGPGTRLTVT.

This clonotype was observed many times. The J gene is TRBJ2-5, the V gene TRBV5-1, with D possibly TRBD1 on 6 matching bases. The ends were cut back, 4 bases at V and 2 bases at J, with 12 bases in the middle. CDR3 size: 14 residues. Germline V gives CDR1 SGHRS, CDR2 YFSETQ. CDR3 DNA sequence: TGCGCCAGCAGCGTCCAACAGGGTCAAGAGACCCAGTACTTC. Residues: CASSVQQGQETQYF.

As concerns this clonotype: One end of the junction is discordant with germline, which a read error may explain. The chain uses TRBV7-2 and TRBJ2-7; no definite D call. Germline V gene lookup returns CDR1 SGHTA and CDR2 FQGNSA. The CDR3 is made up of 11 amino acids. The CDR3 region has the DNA TGTGCCAGCAGCTCGTTTAAAGAGCAGCACTTC. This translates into CASSSFKEQHF.

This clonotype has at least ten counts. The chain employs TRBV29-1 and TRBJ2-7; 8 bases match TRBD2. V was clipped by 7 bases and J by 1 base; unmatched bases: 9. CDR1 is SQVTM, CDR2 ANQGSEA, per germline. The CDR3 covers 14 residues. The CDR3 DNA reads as TGCAGCGCAACCCTAGCGGGCCTATCCTACGAGCAGTACTTC. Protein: CSATLAGLSYEQYF.

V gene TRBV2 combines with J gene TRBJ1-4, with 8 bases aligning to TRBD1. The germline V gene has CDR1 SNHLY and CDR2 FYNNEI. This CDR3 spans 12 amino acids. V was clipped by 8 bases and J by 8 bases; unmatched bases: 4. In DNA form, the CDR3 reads TGTGCCAGCCAGGGGGCGGGAGAAAAACTGTTTTTT. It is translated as CASQGAGEKLFF. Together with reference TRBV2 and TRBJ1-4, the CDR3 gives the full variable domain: EPEVTQTPSHQVTQMGQEVILRCVPISNHLYFYWYRQILGQKVEFLVSFYNNEISEKSEIFDDQFSVERPDGSNFTLKIRSTKLEDSAMYFCASQGAGEKLFFGSGTQLSVL.

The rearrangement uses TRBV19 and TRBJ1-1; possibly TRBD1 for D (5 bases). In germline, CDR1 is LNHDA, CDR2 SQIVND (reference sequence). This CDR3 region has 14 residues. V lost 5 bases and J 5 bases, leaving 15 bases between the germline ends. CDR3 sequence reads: CASSPWGRTTEAFF. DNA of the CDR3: TGTGCCAGTAGTCCCTGGGGACGAACGACTGAAGCTTTCTTT.

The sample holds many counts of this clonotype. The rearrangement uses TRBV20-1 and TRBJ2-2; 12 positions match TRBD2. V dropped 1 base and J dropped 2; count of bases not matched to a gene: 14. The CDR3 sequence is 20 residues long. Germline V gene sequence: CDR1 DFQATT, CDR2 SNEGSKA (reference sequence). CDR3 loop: CSARVSTRTSGKVNTGELFF. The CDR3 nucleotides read TGCAGTGCTAGAGTGTCGACGAGGACTAGCGGGAAAGTTAACACCGGGGAGCTGTTTTTT.

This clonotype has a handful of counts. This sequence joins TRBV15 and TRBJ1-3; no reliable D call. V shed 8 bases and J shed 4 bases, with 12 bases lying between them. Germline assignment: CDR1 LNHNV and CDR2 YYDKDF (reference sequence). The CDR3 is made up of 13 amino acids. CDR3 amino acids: CATGRAWGNTIYF. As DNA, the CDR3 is TGTGCCACCGGGAGAGCGTGGGGAAACACCATATATTTT.

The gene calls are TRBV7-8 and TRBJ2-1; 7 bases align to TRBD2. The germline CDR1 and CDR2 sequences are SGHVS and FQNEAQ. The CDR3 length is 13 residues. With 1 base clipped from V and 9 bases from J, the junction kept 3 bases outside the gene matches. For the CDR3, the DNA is TGTGCCAGCAGCTTAGGGGGGGGTGCTGAGCAGTTCTTC. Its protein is CASSLGGGAEQFF.

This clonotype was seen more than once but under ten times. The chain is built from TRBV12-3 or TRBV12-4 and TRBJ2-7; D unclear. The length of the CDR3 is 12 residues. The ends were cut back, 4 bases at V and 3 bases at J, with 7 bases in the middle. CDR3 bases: TGTGCCAGCAGTTCCTCTATCTACGAGCAGTACTTC. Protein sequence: CASSSSIYEQYF.

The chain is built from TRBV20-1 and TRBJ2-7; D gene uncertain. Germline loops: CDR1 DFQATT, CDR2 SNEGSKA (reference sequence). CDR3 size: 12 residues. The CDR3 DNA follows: TGCAGCGTTGGCCCAGGAGCCTACGAGCAGTACTTC. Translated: CSVGPGAYEQYF.

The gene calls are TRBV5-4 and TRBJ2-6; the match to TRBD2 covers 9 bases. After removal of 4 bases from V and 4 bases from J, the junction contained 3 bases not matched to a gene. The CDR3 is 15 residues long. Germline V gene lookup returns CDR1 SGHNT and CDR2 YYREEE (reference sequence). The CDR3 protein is CASSPGLAGANVLTF. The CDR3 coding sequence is TGTGCCAGCAGCCCAGGACTAGCGGGGGCCAACGTCCTGACTTTC.

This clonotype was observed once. This CDR3 is CASHNREEAFF. In nucleotides, the CDR3 is TGTGCCAGCCACAACAGGGAAGAGGCTTTCTTT. The chain uses TRBV2 and TRBJ1-1; the D gene is possibly TRBD1 (6 bases). The length of the CDR3 is 11 residues. Trimming took 8 bases from V and 11 from J, leaving 15 bases between them. Germline V gene data show CDR1 as SNHLY and CDR2 as FYNNEI. Together with reference TRBV2 and TRBJ1-1, the CDR3 gives the full variable domain: EPEVTQTPSHQVTQMGQEVILRCVPISNHLYFYWYRQILGQKVEFLVSFYNNEISEKSEIFDDQFSVERPDGSNFTLKIRSTKLEDSAMYFCASHNREEAFFGQGTRLTVV.